The present T cell receptor beta chain was sequenced within a study of blood T cell repertoires in COVID-19. Study-wide context: Samples of COVID-19 (acute and convalescent) were obtained from the United States, Italy and Spain. In each case, the material was cDNA or gDNA derived from T cells, B-cell-depleted T cells, or PBMCs.

The CDR3 totals 19 residues. In germline, CDR1 is SSHAT, CDR2 FNYEAQ (reference sequence). Original analysis: Amplifying reference gene primers gave estimates of nucleated cell counts. TCRdb keeps only in-frame clones here, not all; method: immunoSEQ multiplex PCR. For V, J and clone size, that table is used; D and trimming come from the DNA. This table holds 150,000 to 200,000 clones, about 88% found once. There are a few counts of this clone. The junction departs from germline at one end; a sequencing error may be responsible. What was sequenced was peripheral blood. The chain joins TRBV7-7 to TRBJ2-2; 9 bases agree with TRBD1. This receptor was obtained from a woman aged 80 or over in a cohort sampled during active or convalescent COVID-19. CDR3: CASSLAPTRGTGWTGELFF. DNA of the CDR3: TGTGCTAGCAGCTTAGCGCCAACGAGGGGGACAGGGTGGACCGGGGAGCTGTTTTTT.